Below, 16 T cell receptor beta chains from the same sample are listed, as sequenced in a study of shared clonotypes between healthy human individuals. Data came from immunoSEQ multiplex PCR; TCRdb stores just in-frame clones and leaves some out. The sample contains some 790,000 clones, just under 75% of which appear only once. The sample was memory CD4+ T cells sorted from blood. Subset: CD45RA-negative fraction. Receptor source: a young woman in good health.

The sample holds one count of this clone. This chain joins TRBV18 and TRBJ1-4; 9 nucleotides agree with TRBD1. V gave up 3 bases and J gave up 5 bases; unmatched junction bases: 4. Germline CDR1 is KGHSH and CDR2 is LQKENI. The CDR3 runs to 15 residues. DNA for the CDR3: TGTGCCAGCTCACCTACCGGGACAGGGAATGAAAAACTGTTTTTT. As protein: CASSPTGTGNEKLFF.

In its sample, this clone was seen once. The V call is TRBV19, the J call TRBJ2-1, with TRBD2 matching over 10 bases. V trimming: 9 bases; J trimming: 7 bases; junction bases outside the gene matches: 9. CDR3 length: 14 residues. CDR1 is LNHDA and CDR2 is SQIVND in the germline V gene (reference sequence). The CDR3 protein is CASDSGRALNEQFF. DNA of the CDR3: TGTGCCAGCGACAGCGGGAGGGCCTTGAATGAGCAGTTCTTC. Together with reference TRBV19 and TRBJ2-1, the CDR3 gives the full variable domain: DGGITQSPKYLFRKEGQNVTLSCEQNLNHDAMYWYRQDPGQGLRLIYYSQIVNDFQKGDIAEGYSVSREKKESFPLTVTSAQKNPTAFYLCASDSGRALNEQFFGPGTRLTVL.

Details on this clone: Possible read error: a much larger clone is one base away. At the DNA level, this CDR3 is encoded by other sequences in the same sample as well. The chain's CDR3 is CASSVVGDTEAFF. CDR3 coding DNA: TGTGCCAGCAGCGTAGTTGGGGACACTGAAGCTTTCTTT. J is TRBJ1-1 and V is TRBV9; D is unresolved. Trimming removed 0 bases at V and 3 bases at J, with 6 bases between. This CDR3 is built from 13 residues. Looked up from germline, CDR1 is SGDLS and CDR2 is YYNGEE.

For this clone: The same CDR3 also results from other DNA sequences found in this sample. The chain carries TRBV7-9 and TRBJ2-1; D unresolved. This CDR3 is 14 amino acids long. CDR1 is SEHNR and CDR2 is FQNEAQ in the germline V gene (reference sequence). The ends were cut back, 5 bases at V and 6 bases at J, with 14 bases in the middle. In nucleotides, the CDR3 is TGTGCCAGCAGCCTAGAAGGTCTGGGCAATGAGCAGTTCTTC. The encoded protein is CASSLEGLGNEQFF.

This rearrangement joins TRBV18 to TRBJ1-1, with D possibly being TRBD1 (5 bases). Trimming pared 5 bases from V and 8 bases from J, leaving 15 bases between. CDR3 size: 13 residues. Looked up from germline, CDR1 is KGHSH and CDR2 is LQKENI. The CDR3 sequence: CASSRQSSPEAFF. The CDR3 DNA reads as TGTGCCAGCTCAAGACAGAGCAGCCCCGAAGCTTTCTTT.

The chain joins TRBV5-1 to TRBJ2-1, with 11 bases fitting TRBD2. V was pared by 6 bases and J by 5 bases, with 4 bases of the junction left unmatched. Germline V gene lookup returns CDR1 SGHRS and CDR2 YFSETQ. The CDR3 is 14 amino acids. CDR3 coding DNA: TGCGCCAGCACCGGGACTAGCGGTAACAATGAGCAGTTCTTC. Residues: CASTGTSGNNEQFF. The full variable domain, rest sourced from reference TRBV5-1 and TRBJ2-1, is KAGVTQTPRYLIKTRGQQVTLSCSPISGHRSVSWYQQTPGQGLQFLFEYFSETQRNKGNFPGRFSGRQFSNSRSEMNVSTLELGDSALYLCASTGTSGNNEQFFGPGTRLTVL.

As regards this clone: A much larger clone lies one base from this, so it may be a read error. V and J are TRBV14 and TRBJ2-3, with D perhaps matching TRBD2 (5 bases). The germline V gene encodes CDR1 SGHDN and CDR2 FVKESK. This CDR3 comprises 13 residues. In DNA form, the CDR3 reads TGTGCCAGCAGCCGTGACCCCGGGGATATGCAGTATTTT. It codes for CASSRDPGDMQYF.

This clone has a single count. This same CDR3 is encoded by further DNA sequences in the sample. The chain employs TRBV5-1 and TRBJ2-5; no definite D call. Germline V gene sequence: CDR1 SGHRS, CDR2 YFSETQ. The V end was cut by 4 bases, the J end by 5 bases, with 6 bases between. The CDR3 runs 11 residues. The CDR3 sequence: CASSLAETQYF. As DNA, the CDR3 is TGCGCCAGCAGCCTCGCCGAGACCCAGTACTTC.

The chain combines TRBV4-2 with TRBJ2-6; no clear D gene. The CDR3 runs to 15 residues. Germline V gene sequence: CDR1 LGHNA, CDR2 YNFKEQ. Trimming stripped 5 bases from V and 0 bases from J, with 8 bases between. The CDR3 bases are TGTGCCAGCAGCAAGGGTAGCTCTGGGGCCAACGTCCTGACTTTC. Residues: CASSKGSSGANVLTF.

The chain links TRBV7-6 to TRBJ2-3; D possibly uses TRBD1 or TRBD2 (5 bases each). Germline-derived CDR1 and CDR2 are SGHVS and FNYEAQ. V was clipped by 0 bases and J by 5 bases, with 9 bases between them. This CDR3 comprises 14 residues. CDR3 DNA: TGTGCCAGCAGCTTAGCGGGACGGGAAGATACGCAGTATTTT. This sequence encodes CASSLAGREDTQYF.

Remarks on this clone: Other DNA sequences in the sample encode the same CDR3. V gene TRBV28 combines with J gene TRBJ2-7, with TRBD1 matching 9 bases. Germline CDR1 reads MDHEN; CDR2 reads SYDVKM. The J segment lost 4 bases and the V segment lost 4 bases, leaving 8 bases of the junction unmatched. This CDR3 region has 15 residues. The DNA for the CDR3 is TGTGCCAGCAGTTCGTCCGGGACAGGGTCGTACGAGCAGTACTTC. This codes for CASSSSGTGSYEQYF.

The chain joins TRBV7-8 to TRBJ2-1; no clear D. CDR1 SGHVS and CDR2 FQNEAQ come from the germline V gene. This CDR3 has 14 residues. V was shortened by 3 bases and J by 7 bases, with 13 bases between the two germline ends. Written as DNA, the CDR3 is TGTGCCAGCAGCTTGTCATCAGAGTTTAATGAGCAGTTCTTC. Its translation is CASSLSSEFNEQFF. Full variable domain (rest looked up from reference TRBV7-8 and TRBJ2-1): GAGVSQSPRYKVAKRGQDVALRCDPISGHVSLFWYQQALGQGPEFLTYFQNEAQLDKSGLPSDRFFAERPEGSVSTLKIQRTQQEDSAVYLCASSLSSEFNEQFFGPGTRLTVL.

The chain couples TRBV2 to TRBJ1-1, with D unclear. CDR3 size: 12 residues. Germline values: CDR1 SNHLY, CDR2 FYNNEI. The ends were cut back, 9 bases at V and 4 bases at J, with 12 bases in the middle. Here the CDR3 DNA reads TGTGCCAGGGGGATGGAGGGCACTGAAGCTTTCTTT. As protein: CARGMEGTEAFF.

The chain is built from TRBV28 and TRBJ2-7; a weak D match, TRBD2 (6 bases). CDR3 length: 12 amino acids. Germline V gene sequence: CDR1 MDHEN, CDR2 SYDVKM. Deletions cut 8 bases from V and 4 bases from J, with 12 bases between. In nucleotides, the CDR3 is TGTGCCAGCGGCCAGGAGGGGTACGAGCAGTACTTC. This encodes CASGQEGYEQYF.

The chain has TRBV18 and TRBJ2-7; D is unclear. The germline V gene has CDR1 KGHSH and CDR2 LQKENI. The CDR3 spans 16 residues. V gave up 2 bases and J gave up 2 bases, with 16 bases separating them. The CDR3 coding sequence is TGTGCCAGCTCACCAGAGACACGGAAGCCCCCCTACGAGCAGTACTTC. This gives the protein CASSPETRKPPYEQYF.

J is TRBJ2-3 and V is TRBV10-2; 14 bases fit TRBD2. Per the germline V gene, CDR1 is WSHSY and CDR2 is SAAADI. V trimming: 7 bases; J trimming: 2 bases; junction bases outside the gene matches: 14. This CDR3 has 19 residues. CDR3 in amino acids: CASIPSPGLAGDDTDTQYF. The CDR3 DNA follows: TGCGCCAGCATCCCGTCCCCGGGACTAGCGGGAGATGACACAGATACGCAGTATTTT.